Following are 27 T cell receptor beta chains from one sample sequenced in a study of blood T cell repertoires in COVID-19. The data were produced by immunoSEQ multiplex PCR, yet TCRdb's version contains in-frame clones alone and is incomplete. Here the sample spans tens of thousands of clones, approximately 85% being singletons. The specimen was peripheral blood. These receptors were obtained from a human donor with active COVID-19. The donor label of this sample is uncertain.

The J gene is TRBJ2-7, the V gene TRBV9; the D gene is possibly TRBD2 (5 bases). The CDR3 sequence is 14 residues long. The V and J ends lost 4 bases and 4 bases respectively, with 15 bases between them. Germline values: CDR1 SGDLS, CDR2 YYNGEE. The CDR3 nucleotides are TGTGCCAGCAGCCCTAGTGTCTCGGGATACGAGCAGTACTTC. Translation: CASSPSVSGYEQYF.

This sequence joins TRBV19 and TRBJ1-5; no definite D call. Germline CDR1 LNHDA, CDR2 SQIVND (reference sequence). The CDR3 loop spans 12 amino acids. V gave up 6 bases and J gave up 2 bases, with 5 bases separating them. The CDR3 nucleotides read TGTGCCAGTAGGAGGGGCAATCAGCCCCAGCATTTT. This translates into CASRRGNQPQHF.

The chain carries TRBV7-3 and TRBJ2-2, with TRBD1 identical over 9 bases. The germline CDR1 and CDR2 sequences are SGHTA and FQGTGA. Germline trimming cut 5 bases from V and 5 bases from J; bases unmatched to any gene: 9. The CDR3 is 16 residues long. The chain's CDR3 is CASSPTGGASTGELFF. CDR3 nucleotides: TGTGCCAGCAGCCCAACAGGGGGCGCATCTACCGGGGAGCTGTTTTTT.

About this clone itself: Other DNA sequences in this specimen translate into the identical CDR3. This chain connects TRBV5-1 to TRBJ2-1; TRBD2 agrees at 11 bases. V dropped 1 base and J dropped 0; count of bases not matched to a gene: 0. The germline V gene encodes CDR1 SGHRS and CDR2 YFSETQ. The CDR3 covers 16 residues. The CDR3 DNA reads as TGCGCCAGCAGCTTGACTAGCGGGAGCTCCTACAATGAGCAGTTCTTC. It is translated as CASSLTSGSSYNEQFF.

This chain uses TRBV19 with TRBJ1-1, with 10 positions matching TRBD1. Trimming took 4 bases from V and 5 from J; bases not matched to a gene: 10. CDR3 length: 16 amino acids. CDR1 is LNHDA, CDR2 SQIVND, per germline (reference sequence). DNA for the CDR3: TGTGCCAGTAGTACAGGACAGGGGGGAGTGGGGACTGAAGCTTTCTTT. It specifies CASSTGQGGVGTEAFF.

V usage is TRBV21-1 and J usage is TRBJ2-5; the D call in the table, TRBD1, was not verified against the DNA. TRBV21-1 is classified as a pseudogene. CDR3 length: 15 residues. The CDR3 bases are TGTGCCAGCAGCCGCCCCACGACAGGTAAAGAGACCCAGTACTTC. Translated: CASSRPTTGKETQYF.

The chain is built from TRBV6-5 and TRBJ2-5, with TRBD2 as a possible D gene (5 bases). Germline CDR1 and CDR2: MNHEY and SVGAGI. The CDR3 is made up of 14 amino acids. The germline V and J ends were trimmed by 6 bases and 3 bases, with 14 bases remaining between them. The DNA of the CDR3 is TGTGCCAGCAGACCCCGGACTCCTAAAGAGACCCAGTACTTC. Protein sequence: CASRPRTPKETQYF.

The chain has TRBV7-8 and TRBJ2-2, with 12 nucleotides matching TRBD2. Trimming took 5 bases from V and 4 from J; bases not matched to a gene: 8. CDR1 is SGHVS, CDR2 FQNEAQ, per germline. This CDR3 is built from 17 residues. CDR3 loop: CASSALAGGPSTGELFF. The CDR3 DNA is TGTGCCAGCAGCGCTCTAGCGGGGGGGCCCTCCACCGGGGAGCTGTTTTTT.

This clone came up a few times. The V and J genes are TRBV7-8 and TRBJ2-7; D is undetermined. CDR1 and CDR2 (germline): SGHVS, FQNEAQ. V lost 0 bases and J lost 2, with 17 bases in between. This CDR3 has 17 amino acids. CDR3 sequence (DNA): TGTGCCAGCAGCTTAGCGGCTCAGGCGCGAATGACCTACGAGCAGTACTTC. This gives the protein CASSLAAQARMTYEQYF. The full variable domain, completed using reference TRBV7-8 and TRBJ2-7, is GAGVSQSPRYKVAKRGQDVALRCDPISGHVSLFWYQQALGQGPEFLTYFQNEAQLDKSGLPSDRFFAERPEGSVSTLKIQRTQQEDSAVYLCASSLAAQARMTYEQYFGPGTRLTVT.

V and J are TRBV9 and TRBJ2-1; TRBD2 matches 7 bases. This CDR3 region has 17 residues. Germline values: CDR1 SGDLS, CDR2 YYNGEE. After removal of 1 base from V and 3 bases from J, the junction contained 10 bases not matched to a gene. The CDR3 sequence is CASSVIDGRQLYNEQFF. CDR3 coding DNA: TGTGCCAGCAGCGTAATTGACGGGAGGCAACTCTACAATGAGCAGTTCTTC.

The chain combines TRBV9 with TRBJ2-7; 9 bases map to TRBD2. The CDR3 has 17 amino acids. V was pared by 4 bases and J by 6 bases, with 17 bases of the junction left unmatched. CDR1 is SGDLS and CDR2 is YYNGEE in the germline V gene. CDR3 nucleotides: TGTGCCAGCAGCCCCCGACCGGCGGGGGGGCGATCCCTCGAGCAGTACTTC. It encodes CASSPRPAGGRSLEQYF.

This sequence joins TRBV6-5 and TRBJ1-5; 12 nucleotides match TRBD1. Germline CDR1 and CDR2: MNHEY and SVGAGI. V lost 6 bases and J lost 7; bases outside the gene matches: 4. The CDR3 contains 14 residues. CDR3 loop: CASSWDRGRQPQHF. CDR3 nucleotides: TGTGCCAGCAGCTGGGACAGGGGGCGGCAGCCCCAGCATTTT.

The CDR3: CASGLGLVPYEQFF. The CDR3 nucleotides are TGTGCCAGCGGACTGGGACTAGTTCCATATGAGCAGTTCTTC. The V and J genes are TRBV5-4 and TRBJ2-1, with TRBD2 matching 8 bases. The CDR3 contains 14 residues. From germline, CDR1 is SGHNT and CDR2 YYREEE (reference sequence). J was trimmed by 8 bases and V by 7 bases; bases with no gene match: 11.

This chain connects TRBV6-5 to TRBJ2-7; tentative D call: TRBD1 (6 bases). The V end was cut by 0 bases, the J end by 2 bases, with 11 bases between. CDR1 and CDR2 (germline): MNHEY, SVGAGI. This CDR3 spans 15 amino acids. CDR3 nucleotide sequence: TGTGCCAGCAGTTACTCTAGTGGGGGCCCCTACGAGCAGTACTTC. Its translation is CASSYSSGGPYEQYF.

The chain carries TRBV19 and TRBJ1-3, with D possibly matching TRBD1 (5 bases). Germline CDR1 reads LNHDA; CDR2 reads SQIVND (reference sequence). The CDR3 is 17 amino acids. Trimming took off 1 base at V and 3 bases at J, with 16 bases between the two ends. The CDR3 coding sequence is TGTGCCAGTAGTATAGGACTCCGCTCGGGACTTGGAAACACCATATATTTT. Its protein product is CASSIGLRSGLGNTIYF.

This clone was counted once. This chain connects TRBV18 to TRBJ1-2, with D unresolved. V lost 3 bases and J 0 bases, leaving 5 bases between the germline ends. The CDR3 length is 13 residues. Germline CDR1 and CDR2: KGHSH and LQKENI. The CDR3 coding sequence is TGTGCCAGCTCACCTGGGCCTAACTATGGCTACACCTTC. It encodes CASSPGPNYGYTF.

The CDR3 sequence is CASSTRLGGETQYF. In DNA, the CDR3 is TGTGCCAGCAGCACCCGTTTGGGGGGAGAGACCCAGTACTTC. This chain joins TRBV2 and TRBJ2-5; possibly TRBD2 for D (6 bases). Trimming shortened V by 6 bases and J by 4 bases, and 15 bases separated the two germline ends. This CDR3 has 14 amino acids. Per germline, CDR1 SNHLY and CDR2 FYNNEI. Based on the CDR3 plus reference TRBV2 and TRBJ2-5, the full variable domain is EPEVTQTPSHQVTQMGQEVILRCVPISNHLYFYWYRQILGQKVEFLVSFYNNEISEKSEIFDDQFSVERPDGSNFTLKIRSTKLEDSAMYFCASSTRLGGETQYFGPGTRLLVL.

The rearrangement joins TRBV9 to TRBJ1-3, with D maybe TRBD1 (6 bases). CDR3 size: 17 residues. Germline CDR1 is SGDLS and CDR2 is YYNGEE. Trimming took 4 bases from V and 0 from J, leaving 17 bases between them. The CDR3 loop is CASSPQQGLSSGNTIYF. The CDR3 bases are TGTGCCAGCAGCCCTCAACAGGGCCTGAGCTCTGGAAACACCATATATTTT.

The chain uses TRBV9 and TRBJ1-6, with 7 bases identical to TRBD1. Germline CDR1 and CDR2: SGDLS and YYNGEE. J lost 6 bases, V lost 3 bases, and 12 bases had no gene match. The CDR3 contains 17 residues. The CDR3 region is CASSGLRDSSFNSPLHF. The CDR3 nucleotides are TGTGCCAGCAGCGGCCTTCGGGACAGTAGTTTTAATTCACCCCTCCACTTT.

This sequence joins TRBV5-4 and TRBJ1-6; the match to TRBD1 covers 11 bases. J gave up 9 bases and V 4 bases, and 6 bases lay outside the gene matches. The germline V gene has CDR1 SGHNT and CDR2 YYREEE (reference sequence). The CDR3 extends over 15 amino acids. The CDR3 sequence: CASSPQDRGLSPLHF. The CDR3 DNA follows: TGTGCCAGCAGCCCCCAGGACAGGGGGCTTTCACCCCTCCACTTT.

The rearrangement joins TRBV7-2 to TRBJ2-5; 12 bases align to TRBD2. The V gene end was trimmed by 3 bases and the J gene end by 5 bases; junction bases not matched to a gene: 1. Per the germline V gene, CDR1 is SGHTA and CDR2 is FQGNSA. This CDR3 is 14 amino acids long. DNA for the CDR3: TGTGCCAGCAGCTTCCTAGCGGGAGGGGAGACCCAGTACTTC. Translated: CASSFLAGGETQYF.

V and J are TRBV5-8 and TRBJ2-3, with 11 bases aligning to TRBD2. With V trimmed by 0 bases and J by 4 bases, 10 bases remained unmatched. This CDR3 spans 18 amino acids. From germline, CDR1 is SGHTS and CDR2 YDEGEE. CDR3 loop: CASSLAGLAGGKADTQYF. As DNA, the CDR3 is TGTGCCAGCAGCTTGGCCGGCCTAGCGGGGGGTAAGGCAGATACGCAGTATTTT.

V is TRBV7-2 and J is TRBJ2-2; D gene unclear. The V and J ends lost 3 bases and 8 bases respectively, with 7 bases between them. This CDR3 has 12 amino acids. The germline V gene has CDR1 SGHTA and CDR2 FQGNSA. The CDR3 bases are TGTGCCAGCAGCTTCTTTTCTGGGGAGCTGTTTTTT. As protein: CASSFFSGELFF.

The V gene is TRBV10-2, the J gene TRBJ2-6, with 7 bases aligning to TRBD1. Germline V gene data show CDR1 as WSHSY and CDR2 as SAAADI. Trimming removed 3 bases from V and 0 bases from J; junction bases left unmatched: 5. The CDR3 consists of 17 residues. The CDR3 coding sequence is TGCGCCAGCAGTGATATATCAGGGGGCTCTGGGGCCAACGTCCTGACTTTC. This encodes CASSDISGGSGANVLTF.

The chain has TRBV19 and TRBJ2-2, with unresolved D. The CDR3 length is 18 residues. Germline-derived CDR1 and CDR2 are LNHDA and SQIVND (reference sequence). V was clipped by 2 bases and J by 6 bases, with 22 bases between them. The CDR3 here is CASSIKSSYVLGAGELFF. The CDR3 DNA reads TGTGCCAGTAGTATAAAGTCTAGTTACGTTCTTGGCGCCGGGGAGCTGTTTTTT.

The rearrangement joins TRBV3-1 (or the pseudogene TRBV3-2) to TRBJ1-2; a weak D match, TRBD1 (6 bases). V lost 4 bases to trimming and J lost 5 bases, with 8 bases between them. The CDR3 sequence is 12 residues long. Germline V lookup: CDR1 LGHDT, CDR2 YNNKEL (reference sequence). This CDR3 reads CASSPGQYGYTF. The CDR3 bases are TGTGCCAGCAGCCCCGGACAGTATGGCTACACCTTC.

The chain has TRBV3-1 (or the pseudogene TRBV3-2) and TRBJ2-5; tentatively, D is TRBD1 (7 bases). Germline CDR1 reads LGHDT; CDR2 reads YNNKEL (reference sequence). Trimming cost V 3 bases and J 4 bases, with 15 bases left between them. The CDR3 loop spans 15 amino acids. In nucleotides, the CDR3 is TGTGCCAGCAGCCAGATAGGGACAGCGGGAGAGACCCAGTACTTC. Translation gives CASSQIGTAGETQYF.